The next 12 T cell receptor beta chains were all read from a single sample in a study of shared clonotypes between healthy human individuals. Method: immunoSEQ multiplex PCR; TCRdb's copy keeps in-frame clones and lacks some. This sample yields under 1,100,000 clones, of which about 77% are seen a single time; about 1.5% belongs to the top ten. Sequencing was performed on memory CD4+ T cells sorted from blood. Indicated subset: CD45RA-negative fraction. These receptors were collected from a man aged 18 to 30 in good health.

The chain combines TRBV7-2 with TRBJ2-7; D possibly corresponds to TRBD2 (5 bases). Germline V gene lookup returns CDR1 SGHTA and CDR2 FQGNSA. The CDR3 extends over 16 amino acids. Trimming stripped 3 bases from V and 0 bases from J, with 15 bases between. This CDR3 reads CASSFAGLGSSYEQYF. The CDR3 nucleotides read TGTGCCAGCAGCTTCGCGGGTTTGGGAAGCTCCTACGAGCAGTACTTC.

The rearrangement links TRBV4-3 to TRBJ1-4; tentative D call: TRBD1 (5 bases). This CDR3 has 15 amino acids. The germline V gene encodes CDR1 LGHNA and CDR2 YSLEER. Trimming pared 3 bases from V and 8 bases from J, leaving 16 bases between. In DNA, the CDR3 is TGCGCCAGCAGCCAGAGCGGGCAGGGTGGCGAAAAACTGTTTTTT. It is translated as CASSQSGQGGEKLFF.

As DNA, the CDR3 is TGTGCCATCAGTGCCGATTTCAATCAGCCCCAGCATTTT. Translating gives CAISADFNQPQHF. The chain employs TRBV10-3 and TRBJ1-5; no clear D gene. CDR3 length: 13 amino acids. V was pared by 4 bases and J by 3 bases, with 7 bases between. Germline CDR1 is ENHRY and CDR2 is SYGVKD.

The CDR3 DNA follows: TGTGCCACCAGCAGAGCAGGGATCAATTCACCCCTCCACTTT. This codes for CATSRAGINSPLHF. V gene TRBV15 combines with J gene TRBJ1-6; D might be TRBD1 (5 bases). Germline CDR1 LNHNV, CDR2 YYDKDF (reference sequence). CDR3 size: 14 residues. Trimming pared 1 base from V and 7 bases from J, leaving 8 bases between.

This clone was observed a few times. The chain employs TRBV6-5 and TRBJ1-5; TRBD1 might be the D (5 bases). With 6 bases removed from V and 3 bases from J, the gap between germline ends came to 12 bases. CDR1 and CDR2 from the germline V gene are MNHEY and SVGAGI. This CDR3 spans 14 amino acids. CDR3 protein: CASSRDRTNQPQHF. DNA for the CDR3: TGTGCCAGCAGCCGCGACAGAACCAATCAGCCCCAGCATTTT.

The table lists this clone with many counts. V gene TRBV2 combines with J gene TRBJ2-5; 10 bases are a match to TRBD1. The V segment lost 11 bases and the J segment 5 bases; nucleotides outside the gene matches: 5. CDR1 is SNHLY, CDR2 FYNNEI, per germline. The CDR3 is made up of 12 amino acids. CDR3 loop: CAWTGGGETQYF. As DNA, the CDR3 is TGTGCCTGGACAGGGGGTGGGGAGACCCAGTACTTC.

V is TRBV7-6 and J is TRBJ1-1; no clear D. V shed 1 base and J shed 1 base, with 13 bases lying between them. The CDR3 runs 16 residues. Germline CDR1 is SGHVS and CDR2 is FNYEAQ. CDR3 in amino acids: CASSLGFTEENTEAFF. Written as DNA, the CDR3 is TGTGCCAGCAGCTTAGGTTTCACAGAAGAGAACACTGAAGCTTTCTTT.

The rearrangement uses TRBV28 and TRBJ2-2, with D hard to call. Germline loops: CDR1 MDHEN, CDR2 SYDVKM. The length of the CDR3 is 13 residues. With 9 bases removed from V and 0 bases from J, the gap between germline ends came to 8 bases. The CDR3 reads CASWQSNTGELFF. The CDR3 DNA sequence: TGTGCCAGTTGGCAATCGAACACCGGGGAGCTGTTTTTT.

The DNA for the CDR3 is TGTGCCAGCATGGCAGCCGGTTTACGAGATGGCTACACCTTC. It encodes CASMAAGLRDGYTF. The J gene is TRBJ1-2, the V gene TRBV2; the D is unclear. The CDR3 runs to 14 residues. CDR1 and CDR2 from the germline V gene are SNHLY and FYNNEI. V lost 7 bases to trimming and J lost 6 bases, with 18 bases between them.

This clone was seen many times. The V call is TRBV2, the J call TRBJ1-2; no definite D call. Germline CDR1 and CDR2: SNHLY and FYNNEI. The CDR3 has 13 amino acids. The V end lost 5 bases, the J end lost 10 bases, and 17 bases lay between the germline ends. This chain's CDR3 is CASSPDIILSYTF. As DNA, the CDR3 is TGTGCCAGCAGTCCAGACATAATCTTGTCCTACACCTTC.

The V call is TRBV10-3, the J call TRBJ1-1; D call uncertain. From germline, CDR1 is ENHRY and CDR2 SYGVKD. This CDR3 comprises 14 residues. V lost 3 bases and J lost 1, with 9 bases in between. CDR3 in amino acids: CAISEYQENTEAFF. The CDR3 DNA reads as TGTGCCATCAGTGAATATCAGGAGAACACTGAAGCTTTCTTT.

This chain connects TRBV5-4 to TRBJ2-3; TRBD2 agrees at 11 bases. J was trimmed by 9 bases and V by 4 bases; bases with no gene match: 16. Germline CDR1 and CDR2: SGHNT and YYREEE (reference sequence). The CDR3 runs to 17 residues. The CDR3, as DNA: TGTGCCAGCAGCCCCCTAGGTGGTAGCGGGGGGGCACAAACGCAGTATTTT. It encodes CASSPLGGSGGAQTQYF.